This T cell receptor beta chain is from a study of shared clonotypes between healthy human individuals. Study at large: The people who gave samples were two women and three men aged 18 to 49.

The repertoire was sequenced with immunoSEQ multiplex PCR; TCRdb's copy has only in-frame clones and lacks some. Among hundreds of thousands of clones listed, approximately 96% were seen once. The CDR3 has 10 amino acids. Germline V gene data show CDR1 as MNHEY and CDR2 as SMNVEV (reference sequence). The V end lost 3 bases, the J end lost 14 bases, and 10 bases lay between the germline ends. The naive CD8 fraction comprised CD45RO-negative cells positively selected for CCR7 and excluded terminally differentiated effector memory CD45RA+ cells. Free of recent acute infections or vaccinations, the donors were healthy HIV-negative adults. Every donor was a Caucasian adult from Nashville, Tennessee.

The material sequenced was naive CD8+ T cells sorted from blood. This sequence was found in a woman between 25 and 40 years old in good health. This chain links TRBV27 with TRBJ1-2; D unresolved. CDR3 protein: CASSFRRATF. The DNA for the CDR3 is TGTGCCAGCAGTTTTCGACGGGCAACCTTC.